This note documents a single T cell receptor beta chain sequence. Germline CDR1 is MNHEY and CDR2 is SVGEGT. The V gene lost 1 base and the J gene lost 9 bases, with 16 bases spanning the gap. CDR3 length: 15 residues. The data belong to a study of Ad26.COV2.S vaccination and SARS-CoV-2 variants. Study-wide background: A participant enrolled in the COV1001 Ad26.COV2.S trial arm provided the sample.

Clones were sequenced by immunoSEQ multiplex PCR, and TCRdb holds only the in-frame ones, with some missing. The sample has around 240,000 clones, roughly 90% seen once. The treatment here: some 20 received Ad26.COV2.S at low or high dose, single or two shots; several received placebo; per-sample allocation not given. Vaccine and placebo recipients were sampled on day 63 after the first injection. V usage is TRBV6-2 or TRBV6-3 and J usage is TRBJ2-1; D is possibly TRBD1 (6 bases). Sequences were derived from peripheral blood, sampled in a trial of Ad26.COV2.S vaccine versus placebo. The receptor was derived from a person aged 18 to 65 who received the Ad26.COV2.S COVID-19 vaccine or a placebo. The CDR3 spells CASSYWAGVVSEQFF. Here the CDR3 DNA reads TGTGCCAGCAGTTACTGGGCAGGGGTTGTATCTGAGCAGTTCTTC.